This T cell receptor (beta chain) comes out of a study of blood T cell repertoires in COVID-19. Study-level background: Acute and convalescent COVID-19 samples came from the United States, Italy and Spain.

Source study methods: Amplifying reference gene primers gave estimates of nucleated cell counts. Measured with immunoSEQ multiplex PCR; TCRdb has only the in-frame clones, and not every one. Clone size and V and J calls were adopted from that table, with D and trimming inferred from the DNA. The repertoire includes 55,000 to 75,000 clones, 85% to 90% of them detected once, and less than 1.5% sits in the top ten. Sequencing used peripheral blood. This clonotype originated in a man between 60 and 75 years old with acute or convalescent COVID-19.

The chain's CDR3 is CASSLTFRELFF. In DNA, the CDR3 is TGCGCCAGCAGCTTGACTTTCCGGGAGCTGTTTTTT. This sequence joins TRBV5-1 and TRBJ2-2; no definite D call. Germline V gives CDR1 SGHRS, CDR2 YFSETQ. Trimming stripped 1 base from V and 9 bases from J, with 7 bases between. The length of the CDR3 is 12 residues.